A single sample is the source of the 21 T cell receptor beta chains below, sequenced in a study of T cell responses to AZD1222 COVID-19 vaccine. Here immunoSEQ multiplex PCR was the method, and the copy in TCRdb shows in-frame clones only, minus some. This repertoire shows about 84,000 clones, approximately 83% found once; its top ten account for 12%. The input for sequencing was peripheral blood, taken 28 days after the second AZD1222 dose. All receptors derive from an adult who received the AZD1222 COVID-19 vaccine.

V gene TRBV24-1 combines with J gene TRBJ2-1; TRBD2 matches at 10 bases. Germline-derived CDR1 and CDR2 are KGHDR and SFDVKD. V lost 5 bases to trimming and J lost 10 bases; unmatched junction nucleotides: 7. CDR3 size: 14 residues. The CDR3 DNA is TGTGCCACCAGTGGGCCAGCGGGAGGGTTAGAGCAGTTCTTC. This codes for CATSGPAGGLEQFF.

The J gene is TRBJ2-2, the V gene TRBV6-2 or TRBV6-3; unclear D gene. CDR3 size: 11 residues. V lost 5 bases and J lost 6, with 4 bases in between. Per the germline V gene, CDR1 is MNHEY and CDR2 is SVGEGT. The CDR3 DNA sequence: TGTGCCAGCAGTGACGCCGGGGAGCTGTTTTTT. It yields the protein CASSDAGELFF.

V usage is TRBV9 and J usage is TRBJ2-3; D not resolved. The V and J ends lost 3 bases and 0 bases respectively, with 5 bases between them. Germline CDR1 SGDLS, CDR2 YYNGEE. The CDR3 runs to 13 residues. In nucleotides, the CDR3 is TGTGCCAGCAGCGAGCCTAGCACAGATACGCAGTATTTT. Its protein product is CASSEPSTDTQYF.

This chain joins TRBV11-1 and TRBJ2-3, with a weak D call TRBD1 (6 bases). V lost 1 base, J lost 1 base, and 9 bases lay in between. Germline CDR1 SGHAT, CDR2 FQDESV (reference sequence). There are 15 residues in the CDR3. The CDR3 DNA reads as TGTGCCAGCAGCTTAGAGGGGACACGCACAGATACGCAGTATTTT. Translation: CASSLEGTRTDTQYF.

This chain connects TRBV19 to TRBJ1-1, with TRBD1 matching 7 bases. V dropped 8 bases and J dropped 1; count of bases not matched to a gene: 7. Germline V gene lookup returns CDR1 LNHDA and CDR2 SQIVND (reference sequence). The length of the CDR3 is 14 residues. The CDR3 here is CASVTGTANTEAFF. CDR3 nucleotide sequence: TGTGCCAGTGTCACCGGGACAGCGAACACTGAAGCTTTCTTT.

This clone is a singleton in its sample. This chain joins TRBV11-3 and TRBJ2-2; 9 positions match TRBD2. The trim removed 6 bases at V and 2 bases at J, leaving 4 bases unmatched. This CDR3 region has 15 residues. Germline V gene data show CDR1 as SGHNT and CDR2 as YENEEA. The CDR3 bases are TGTGCCAGCAGTTTTAGCGGGGGAAACACCGGGGAGCTGTTTTTT. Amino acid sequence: CASSFSGGNTGELFF.

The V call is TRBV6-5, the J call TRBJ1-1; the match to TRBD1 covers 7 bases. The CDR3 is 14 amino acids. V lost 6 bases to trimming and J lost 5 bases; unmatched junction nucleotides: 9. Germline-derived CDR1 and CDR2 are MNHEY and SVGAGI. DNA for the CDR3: TGTGCCAGCAGCCACGACAGGGTAGGAACTGAAGCTTTCTTT. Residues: CASSHDRVGTEAFF.

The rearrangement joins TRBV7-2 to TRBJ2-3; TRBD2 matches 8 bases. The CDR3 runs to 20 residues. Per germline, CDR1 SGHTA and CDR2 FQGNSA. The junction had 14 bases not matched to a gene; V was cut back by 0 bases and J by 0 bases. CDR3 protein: CASSLAREAGAAPSTDTQYF. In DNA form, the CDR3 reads TGTGCCAGCAGCTTAGCGAGGGAAGCGGGGGCCGCTCCTAGCACAGATACGCAGTATTTT.

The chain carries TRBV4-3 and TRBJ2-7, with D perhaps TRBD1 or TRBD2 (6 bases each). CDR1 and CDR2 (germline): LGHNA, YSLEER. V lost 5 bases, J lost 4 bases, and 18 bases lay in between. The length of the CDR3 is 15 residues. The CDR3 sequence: CASSKELQGLYEQYF. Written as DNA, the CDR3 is TGCGCCAGCAGCAAGGAGCTACAGGGACTTTACGAGCAGTACTTC.

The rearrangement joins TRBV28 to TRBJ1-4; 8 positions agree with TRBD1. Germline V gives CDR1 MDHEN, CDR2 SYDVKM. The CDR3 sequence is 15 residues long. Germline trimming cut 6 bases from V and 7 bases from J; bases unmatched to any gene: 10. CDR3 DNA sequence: TGTGCCAGCAGAGCACCAGGGGGCTCTGCTGAAAAACTGTTTTTT. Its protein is CASRAPGGSAEKLFF.

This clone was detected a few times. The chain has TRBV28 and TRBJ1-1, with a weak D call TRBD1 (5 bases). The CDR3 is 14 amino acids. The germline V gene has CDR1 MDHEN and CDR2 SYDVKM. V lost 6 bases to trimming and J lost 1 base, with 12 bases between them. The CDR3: CASRLRGANTEAFF. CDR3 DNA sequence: TGTGCCAGCAGACTCCGGGGCGCGAACACTGAAGCTTTCTTT.

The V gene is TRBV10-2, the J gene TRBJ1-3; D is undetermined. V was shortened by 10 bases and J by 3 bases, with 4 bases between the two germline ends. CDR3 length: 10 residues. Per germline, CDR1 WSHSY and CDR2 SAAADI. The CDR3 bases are TGCGCCACCGGTGGAAACACCATATATTTT. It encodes CATGGNTIYF.

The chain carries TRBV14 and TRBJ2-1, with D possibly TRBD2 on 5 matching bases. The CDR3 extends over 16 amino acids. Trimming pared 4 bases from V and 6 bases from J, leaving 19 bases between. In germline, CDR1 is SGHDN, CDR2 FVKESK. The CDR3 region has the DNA TGTGCCAGCAGCCCGGACTTAGGGCCTTTCGGCAATGAGCAGTTCTTC. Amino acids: CASSPDLGPFGNEQFF.

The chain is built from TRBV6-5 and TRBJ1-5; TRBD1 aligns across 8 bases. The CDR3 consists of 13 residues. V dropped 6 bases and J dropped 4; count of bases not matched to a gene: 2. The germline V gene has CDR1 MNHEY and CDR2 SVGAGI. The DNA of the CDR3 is TGTGCCAGCAGCGACAGGGGTAATCAGCCCCAGCATTTT. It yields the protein CASSDRGNQPQHF.

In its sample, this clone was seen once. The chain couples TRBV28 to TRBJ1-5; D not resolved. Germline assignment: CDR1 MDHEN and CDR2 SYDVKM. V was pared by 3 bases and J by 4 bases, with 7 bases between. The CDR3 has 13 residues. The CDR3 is CASSFSGNQPQHF. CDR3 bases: TGTGCCAGCAGTTTTTCAGGAAATCAGCCCCAGCATTTT.

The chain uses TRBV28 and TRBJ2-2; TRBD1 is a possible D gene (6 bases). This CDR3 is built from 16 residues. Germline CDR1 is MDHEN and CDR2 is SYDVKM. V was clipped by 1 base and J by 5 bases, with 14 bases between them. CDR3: CASSLYPAQGTGELFF. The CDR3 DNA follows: TGTGCCAGCAGTTTATACCCTGCTCAGGGGACCGGGGAGCTGTTTTTT.

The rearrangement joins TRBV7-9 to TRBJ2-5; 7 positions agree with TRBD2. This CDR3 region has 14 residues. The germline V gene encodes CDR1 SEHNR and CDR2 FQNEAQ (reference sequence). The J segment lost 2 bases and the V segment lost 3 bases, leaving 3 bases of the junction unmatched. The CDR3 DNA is TGTGCCAGCAGCTTGGCAGCGGGACAAGAGACCCAGTACTTC. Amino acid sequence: CASSLAAGQETQYF.

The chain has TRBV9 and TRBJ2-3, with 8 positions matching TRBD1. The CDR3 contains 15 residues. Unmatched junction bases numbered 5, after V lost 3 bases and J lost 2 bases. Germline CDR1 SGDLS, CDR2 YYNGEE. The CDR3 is CASSARTGFTDTQYF. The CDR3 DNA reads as TGTGCCAGCAGCGCGAGGACAGGGTTCACAGATACGCAGTATTTT.

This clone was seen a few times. The CDR3 region is CASSQDRRLRLVTRELFF. The CDR3 DNA sequence: TGTGCCAGCAGCCAAGATCGGAGACTGAGGCTAGTTACCAGGGAGCTGTTTTTT. The V and J genes are TRBV4-2 and TRBJ2-2, with D unclear. Germline assignment: CDR1 LGHNA and CDR2 YNFKEQ. The germline V and J ends were trimmed by 0 bases and 9 bases, with 23 bases remaining between them. The CDR3 consists of 18 residues.

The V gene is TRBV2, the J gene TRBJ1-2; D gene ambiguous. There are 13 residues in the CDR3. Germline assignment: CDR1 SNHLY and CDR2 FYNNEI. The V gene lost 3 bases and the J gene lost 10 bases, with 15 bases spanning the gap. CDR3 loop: CASSDRPKADYTF. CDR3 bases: TGTGCCAGCAGTGATCGTCCAAAAGCTGACTACACCTTC.

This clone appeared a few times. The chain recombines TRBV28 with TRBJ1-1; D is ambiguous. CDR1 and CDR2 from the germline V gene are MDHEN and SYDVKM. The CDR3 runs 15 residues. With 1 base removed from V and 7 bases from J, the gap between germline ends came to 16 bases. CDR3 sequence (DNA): TGTGCCAGCAGTTTATCCAGTGCCGGGCAGCTTGAAGCTTTCTTT. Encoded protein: CASSLSSAGQLEAFF.